These 5 T cell receptor beta chains came from one sample sequenced in a study of T cells after yellow fever vaccination. Each CDR3 protein gets one entry after TCRdb re-called the 5' RACE reads with MiXCR. The sample contains approximately 93,000 distinct CDR3 sequences, approximately 6.3% of which appear only once. The source was CD8+ T cells sorted from PBMCs, collected 10 days after the yellow fever booster vaccination. These receptors originate from a man between 18 and 29 years old who received the YFV17D yellow fever vaccine.

The J gene is TRBJ2-2, the V gene TRBV19; unclear D gene. Deletions cut 1 base from V and 1 base from J, with 4 bases between. The germline gives CDR1 LNHDA, CDR2 SQIVND (reference sequence). This CDR3 has 14 amino acids. This chain's CDR3 is CASSIVGNTGELFF. For the CDR3, the DNA is TGTGCCAGTAGTATAGTCGGGAACACCGGGGAGCTGTTTTTT.

This clonotype was counted a few times. This rearrangement joins TRBV10-3 to TRBJ2-2; D is perhaps TRBD1 or TRBD2 (5 bases each). The germline CDR1 and CDR2 sequences are ENHRY and SYGVKD. The CDR3 is made up of 14 amino acids. Between the trimmed V and J ends, which lost 0 bases and 4 bases, there was a span of 6 bases. The CDR3 here is CAISESGTTGELFF. The CDR3 nucleotides are TGTGCCATCAGTGAGTCAGGGACCACCGGGGAGCTGTTTTTT.

This clonotype appeared a few times. The gene calls are TRBV6-2 or TRBV6-3 and TRBJ2-7, with 7 bases that match TRBD2. Germline V gene lookup returns CDR1 MNHEY and CDR2 SVGEGT. The V gene end was trimmed by 7 bases and the J gene end by 0 bases; junction bases not matched to a gene: 12. The CDR3 is made up of 16 amino acids. CDR3 in DNA: TGTGCCAGCACACCCAGCGGGGCAATGAACTCCTACGAGCAGTACGTC. Residues: CASTPSGAMNSYEQYV.

The chain is built from TRBV20-1 and TRBJ2-4, with D possibly matching TRBD1 (5 bases). The V gene's germline CDR1 is DFQATT and CDR2 SNEGSKA (reference sequence). With 4 bases removed from V and 3 bases from J, the gap between germline ends came to 19 bases. The CDR3 covers 16 residues. CDR3 in DNA: TGCAGTGCTATTGGGCAGGGAAGATTGGACAAAAACATTCAGTACTTC. It yields the protein CSAIGQGRLDKNIQYF.

The rearrangement joins TRBV7-8 to TRBJ2-7; TRBD2 matches 7 bases. The CDR3 consists of 13 residues. CDR1 is SGHVS, CDR2 FQNEAQ, per germline. V dropped 4 bases and J dropped 3; count of bases not matched to a gene: 3. Written as DNA, the CDR3 is TGTGCCAGCAGCTGGGGGGGACTCTACGAGCAGTACGTC. It encodes CASSWGGLYEQYV.